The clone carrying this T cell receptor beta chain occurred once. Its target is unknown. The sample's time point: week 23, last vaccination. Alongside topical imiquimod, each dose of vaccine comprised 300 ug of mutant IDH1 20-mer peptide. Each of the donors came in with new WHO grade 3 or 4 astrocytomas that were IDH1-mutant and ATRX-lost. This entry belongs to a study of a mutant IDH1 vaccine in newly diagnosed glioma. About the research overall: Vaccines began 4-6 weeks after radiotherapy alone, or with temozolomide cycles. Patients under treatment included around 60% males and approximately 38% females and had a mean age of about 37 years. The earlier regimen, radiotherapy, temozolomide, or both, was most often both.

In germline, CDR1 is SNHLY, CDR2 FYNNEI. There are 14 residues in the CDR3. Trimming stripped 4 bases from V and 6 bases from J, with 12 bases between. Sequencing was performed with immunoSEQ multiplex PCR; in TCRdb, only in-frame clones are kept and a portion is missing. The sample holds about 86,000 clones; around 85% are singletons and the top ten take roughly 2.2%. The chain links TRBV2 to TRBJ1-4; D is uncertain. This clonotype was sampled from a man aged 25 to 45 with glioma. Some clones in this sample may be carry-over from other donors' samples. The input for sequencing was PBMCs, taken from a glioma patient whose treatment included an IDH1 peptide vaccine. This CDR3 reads CASSVRIQYEKLFF. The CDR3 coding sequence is TGTGCCAGCAGTGTTAGGATCCAATATGAAAAACTGTTTTTT.